Listed here are 30 T cell receptor beta chains from one sample, sequenced in a study of shared clonotypes between healthy human individuals (dated by TCRdb to the early 2020s). CD8 naive samples were CD45RO-negative cells positively selected for CCR7, giving a CD45RA+CCR7+ population that excluded TemRA cells. Libraries came from the immunoSEQ multiplex PCR assay. Not all clones reach the TCRdb copy of this immuneACCESS table, which keeps in-frame sequences only. Checked studies attribute under half of the gap to unresolved V genes and leave the rest unexplained. This sample comprises some 2.1 million clones, 85% to 95% of them detected only once. Around 1.7% of the sample belongs to the ten largest clones. The specimen was naive CD8+ T cells from PBMCs. What the cell subset or site label conveys for this sample: CD45RA+CCR7+. The receptors shown here come from a man aged 18 to 30 in good health. Some clones in this sample may be carry-over from other donors' samples.

The chain is built from TRBV19 and TRBJ1-1, with D unclear. CDR3 length equals 12 residues. Germline V CDR1 and CDR2: LNHDA, SQIVND (reference sequence). V was clipped by 7 bases and J by 6 bases, with 12 bases between them. The DNA of the CDR3 is TGTGCCAGTACTGATCGGGGATCTGAAGCTTTCTTT. This encodes CASTDRGSEAFF.

V usage is TRBV7-3 and J usage is TRBJ2-1; D is perhaps TRBD1 (5 bases). Germline V gene sequence: CDR1 SGHTA, CDR2 FQGTGA. The CDR3 covers 16 residues. V lost 3 bases to trimming and J lost 2 bases, with 14 bases between them. In nucleotides, the CDR3 is TGTGCCAGCAGCTTTGATCGTCAGGGTCCCTACAATGAGCAGTTCTTC. It codes for CASSFDRQGPYNEQFF.

The genes are TRBV11-2 and TRBJ2-4, with D possibly being TRBD1 (5 bases). Trimming removed 5 bases from V and 0 bases from J, with 11 bases in between. The CDR3 has 15 residues. Per germline, CDR1 SGHAT and CDR2 FQNNGV. DNA for the CDR3: TGTGCCAGCAGCGGGGCCGTCCTAGCCAAAAACATTCAGTACTTC. It is translated as CASSGAVLAKNIQYF.

The chain recombines TRBV9 with TRBJ1-3; the D gene is possibly TRBD1 (6 bases). The germline V and J ends were trimmed by 3 bases and 0 bases, with 13 bases remaining between them. The germline V gene encodes CDR1 SGDLS and CDR2 YYNGEE. This CDR3 contains 16 residues. The CDR3 bases are TGTGCCAGCAGCGCGGGACACAAGATCTCTGGAAACACCATATATTTT. Translated, it gives CASSAGHKISGNTIYF. The variable domain in full, with the rest retrieved from reference TRBV9 and TRBJ1-3, is DSGVTQTPKHLITATGQRVTLRCSPRSGDLSVYWYQQSLDQGLQFLIQYYNGEERAKGNILERFSAQQFPDLHSELNLSSLELGDSALYFCASSAGHKISGNTIYFGEGSWLTVV.

In nucleotides, the CDR3 is TGTGCCAGCAGCGGCGAGGACAGGGTTTACAATGAGCAGTTCTTC. Translation: CASSGEDRVYNEQFF. This chain joins TRBV11-2 and TRBJ2-1; 8 bases match TRBD1. The CDR3 extends over 15 amino acids. V gave up 5 bases and J gave up 4 bases; unmatched junction bases: 7. Germline values: CDR1 SGHAT, CDR2 FQNNGV.

This clone is a singleton in its sample. The rearrangement links TRBV6-5 to TRBJ2-7, with a weak D call TRBD1 (5 bases). Trimming removed 3 bases from V and 3 bases from J, with 12 bases in between. The CDR3 sequence is 14 residues long. Germline lookup yields CDR1 MNHEY and CDR2 SVGAGI. The CDR3 protein is CASSYSQGNYEQYF. The CDR3 DNA is TGTGCCAGCAGTTATTCGCAGGGTAACTACGAGCAGTACTTC.

The chain couples TRBV10-3 to TRBJ1-5; D is ambiguous. The CDR3 loop spans 13 amino acids. Germline-derived CDR1 and CDR2 are ENHRY and SYGVKD. V lost 7 bases and J 12 bases, leaving 19 bases between the germline ends. CDR3 bases: TGTGCCATCACGGACGATCGCACCTTCGTCCAGCATTTT. Encoded protein: CAITDDRTFVQHF.

V gene TRBV6-6 combines with J gene TRBJ2-5; a possible D gene is TRBD2 (6 bases). CDR1 and CDR2 from the germline V gene are MNHNY and SVGAGI (reference sequence). V was trimmed by 2 bases and J by 5 bases, leaving 15 bases between them. The CDR3 extends over 15 amino acids. Here the CDR3 reads CASSYLQGGLETQYF. In DNA, the CDR3 is TGTGCCAGCAGTTACCTGCAGGGAGGTCTGGAGACCCAGTACTTC.

The V gene is TRBV5-5, the J gene TRBJ2-7; D is unresolved. The length of the CDR3 is 13 residues. Trimming removed 4 bases at V and 2 bases at J, with 10 bases between. The germline V gene has CDR1 SGHKS and CDR2 YYEKEE (reference sequence). This CDR3 reads CASSVRAPYEQYF. In nucleotides, the CDR3 is TGTGCCAGCAGCGTACGGGCACCCTACGAGCAGTACTTC.

The chain is built from TRBV5-1 and TRBJ1-3; D gene unclear. The CDR3 consists of 10 residues. CDR1 and CDR2 (germline): SGHRS, YFSETQ. The V end lost 4 bases, the J end lost 4 bases, and 0 bases lay between the germline ends. CDR3 sequence reads: CASSGNTIYF. Written as DNA, the CDR3 is TGCGCCAGCAGCGGAAACACCATATATTTT.

The J gene is TRBJ1-1, the V gene TRBV27; weak D call: TRBD1 (5 bases). Germline lookup yields CDR1 MNHEY and CDR2 SMNVEV (reference sequence). The CDR3 has 14 amino acids. V gave up 5 bases and J gave up 5 bases, with 15 bases separating them. CDR3 amino acids: CASSDAGMFTEAFF. CDR3 DNA: TGTGCCAGCAGTGACGCAGGGATGTTTACTGAAGCTTTCTTT.

With respect to this clone: The sample carries other DNA sequences with the same CDR3. This chain links TRBV7-8 with TRBJ1-1; D ambiguous. The CDR3 length is 13 residues. V lost 2 bases and J lost 1, with 5 bases in between. CDR1 SGHVS and CDR2 FQNEAQ come from the germline V gene. Here the CDR3 DNA reads TGTGCCAGCAGCTTATGGGGGAACACTGAAGCTTTCTTT. Its translation is CASSLWGNTEAFF.

The gene calls are TRBV5-1 and TRBJ2-1, with D perhaps matching TRBD2 (6 bases). CDR3 length equals 14 residues. The V end was cut by 6 bases, the J end by 9 bases, with 19 bases between. Germline CDR1 is SGHRS and CDR2 is YFSETQ. The CDR3 DNA follows: TGCGCCAGCACCTGGGGCGGGACCCGAGGTGAGCAGTTCTTC. As protein: CASTWGGTRGEQFF.

The rearrangement joins TRBV28 to TRBJ1-1, with 8 positions matching TRBD1. V dropped 3 bases and J dropped 5; count of bases not matched to a gene: 11. The CDR3 covers 16 residues. CDR1 is MDHEN, CDR2 SYDVKM, per germline. The CDR3 DNA is TGTGCCAGCAGTTTCCCCTCCAGGGGGCTGGTAACTGAAGCTTTCTTT. It specifies CASSFPSRGLVTEAFF.

The chain joins TRBV9 to TRBJ1-2; maybe TRBD1 (5 bases). The germline gives CDR1 SGDLS, CDR2 YYNGEE. The CDR3 has 14 residues. With 0 bases removed from V and 4 bases from J, the gap between germline ends came to 10 bases. The CDR3 loop is CASSVDGGSYGYTF. In DNA, the CDR3 is TGTGCCAGCAGCGTAGATGGGGGGAGCTATGGCTACACCTTC.

V is TRBV9 and J is TRBJ2-7; D perhaps matches TRBD2 (5 bases). CDR1 SGDLS and CDR2 YYNGEE come from the germline V gene. Trimming pared 3 bases from V and 0 bases from J, leaving 13 bases between. The CDR3 covers 15 residues. In nucleotides, the CDR3 is TGTGCCAGCAGCGCGGCCAACGGGGTCTCCTACGAGCAGTACTTC. Protein: CASSAANGVSYEQYF.

This clone came up once. The chain recombines TRBV4-3 with TRBJ2-7; 7 nucleotides line up with TRBD1. Trimming removed 3 bases from V and 0 bases from J; junction bases left unmatched: 5. The CDR3 has 15 residues. Germline-derived CDR1 and CDR2 are LGHNA and YSLEER. The CDR3 coding sequence is TGCGCCAGCAGCCAGGAGACAGGGAGCTCCTACGAGCAGTACTTC. Its protein is CASSQETGSSYEQYF.

The chain carries TRBV4-1 and TRBJ2-7; D uncertain. Germline CDR1 MGHRA, CDR2 YSYEKL. CDR3 length: 14 residues. V lost 4 bases and J lost 5, with 15 bases in between. CDR3 residues: CASSPIWAGDEQYF. CDR3 bases: TGCGCCAGCAGCCCCATTTGGGCAGGCGACGAGCAGTACTTC.

The chain uses TRBV18 and TRBJ1-4; possibly TRBD1 for D (6 bases). CDR1 is KGHSH, CDR2 LQKENI, per germline. Between the trimmed V and J ends, which lost 7 bases and 5 bases, there was a span of 17 bases. The CDR3 length is 15 residues. The CDR3 reads CASCTSQGHNEKLFF. The DNA for the CDR3 is TGTGCCAGCTGCACCAGCCAGGGGCACAATGAAAAACTGTTTTTT.

The chain recombines TRBV4-3 with TRBJ2-3; tentatively, D is TRBD1 (5 bases). This CDR3 has 16 amino acids. Trimming took off 3 bases at V and 6 bases at J, with 19 bases between the two ends. Germline lookup yields CDR1 LGHNA and CDR2 YSLEER. The CDR3: CASSQAVTEPGDTQYF. CDR3 DNA sequence: TGCGCCAGCAGCCAGGCCGTTACTGAGCCAGGGGATACGCAGTATTTT.

V is TRBV19 and J is TRBJ2-1, with D hard to call. The CDR3 spans 17 residues. The V and J ends lost 4 bases and 7 bases respectively, with 23 bases between them. Germline V CDR1 and CDR2: LNHDA, SQIVND (reference sequence). The CDR3 DNA follows: TGTGCCAGTAGTAAGAGGTCGACTGCACTTATAGAAAATGAGCAGTTCTTC. This gives the protein CASSKRSTALIENEQFF.

The J gene is TRBJ2-3, the V gene TRBV27, with a tentative D call TRBD2 (5 bases). Germline loops: CDR1 MNHEY, CDR2 SMNVEV (reference sequence). The CDR3 runs to 16 residues. The V gene lost 6 bases and the J gene lost 2 bases, with 18 bases spanning the gap. The CDR3 loop is CASSPSGRTYTDTQYF. In DNA, the CDR3 is TGTGCCAGCAGCCCCAGCGGACGGACCTACACAGATACGCAGTATTTT.

This clone was counted once. The sample holds other DNA sequences that translate to the same CDR3. The genes are TRBV19 and TRBJ1-1, with D possibly being TRBD1 (5 bases). Deletions cut 3 bases from V and 0 bases from J, with 8 bases between. The germline V gene encodes CDR1 LNHDA and CDR2 SQIVND (reference sequence). The CDR3 has 14 residues. The CDR3 reads CASSIRQLNTEAFF. CDR3 DNA sequence: TGTGCCAGTAGTATTAGACAGTTGAACACTGAAGCTTTCTTT.

The gene calls are TRBV30 and TRBJ2-1, with D possibly TRBD2 on 6 matching bases. Trimming took off 5 bases at V and 2 bases at J, with 13 bases between the two ends. The V gene's germline CDR1 is GTSNPN and CDR2 SVGIG (reference sequence). This CDR3 contains 14 residues. The CDR3 coding sequence is TGTGCCTGGGCGTTTAGCGGCGCCTACAATGAGCAGTTCTTC. Its protein product is CAWAFSGAYNEQFF.

V is TRBV19 and J is TRBJ1-2; 8 positions agree with TRBD1. The CDR3 loop spans 16 amino acids. V lost 5 bases, J lost 6 bases, and 14 bases stayed unmatched. The germline V gene has CDR1 LNHDA and CDR2 SQIVND (reference sequence). The CDR3 loop is CASSPPGQDLGDGYTF. CDR3 bases: TGTGCCAGTAGTCCCCCGGGACAGGATCTAGGCGATGGCTACACCTTC.

As concerns this clone: The identical CDR3 is also encoded by other nucleotide sequences in the sample. J is TRBJ1-3 and V is TRBV7-9; D uncertain. The germline gives CDR1 SEHNR, CDR2 FQNEAQ (reference sequence). V was cut by 5 bases and J by 1 base, with 9 bases left in between. The CDR3 totals 14 residues. The CDR3 here is CASSPRGSGNTIYF. CDR3 DNA sequence: TGTGCCAGCAGCCCACGTGGGTCTGGAAACACCATATATTTT.

This chain connects TRBV27 to TRBJ1-1; a weak D match, TRBD1 (5 bases). Per germline, CDR1 MNHEY and CDR2 SMNVEV (reference sequence). V was clipped by 5 bases and J by 8 bases, with 18 bases between them. CDR3 length equals 14 residues. The CDR3 DNA sequence: TGTGCCAGCAGTCCACGCTTGGGGGATTTAGAAGCTTTCTTT. The encoded protein is CASSPRLGDLEAFF.

Comment on this clone: The sample contains more than one DNA sequence encoding this CDR3. The genes are TRBV28 and TRBJ2-7, with D possibly matching TRBD1 (7 bases). V lost 8 bases and J 3 bases, leaving 17 bases between the germline ends. This CDR3 has 14 amino acids. Germline V lookup: CDR1 MDHEN, CDR2 SYDVKM. CDR3 DNA: TGTGCCAGCTTAGAGGCAGGGGGGAGCTACGAGCAGTACTTC. Amino acid sequence: CASLEAGGSYEQYF.

As regards this clone: Within the sample, other DNA sequences also encode this same CDR3. V usage is TRBV5-5 and J usage is TRBJ1-1; no clear D gene. Germline V gene lookup returns CDR1 SGHKS and CDR2 YYEKEE (reference sequence). The V end was cut by 0 bases, the J end by 5 bases, with 5 bases between. The CDR3 spans 12 residues. The CDR3, as DNA: TGTGCCAGCAGCTTGGGGAGGACTGAAGCTTTCTTT. Protein sequence: CASSLGRTEAFF.

The chain uses TRBV2 and TRBJ2-7; possibly TRBD1 or TRBD2 for D (6 bases each). The length of the CDR3 is 13 residues. Germline V gene sequence: CDR1 SNHLY, CDR2 FYNNEI. Trimming left V 10 bases short and J 4 bases short, with 17 bases between. This CDR3 is CAILQGGGYEQYF. The DNA for the CDR3 is TGTGCCATACTACAGGGAGGAGGATACGAGCAGTACTTC.